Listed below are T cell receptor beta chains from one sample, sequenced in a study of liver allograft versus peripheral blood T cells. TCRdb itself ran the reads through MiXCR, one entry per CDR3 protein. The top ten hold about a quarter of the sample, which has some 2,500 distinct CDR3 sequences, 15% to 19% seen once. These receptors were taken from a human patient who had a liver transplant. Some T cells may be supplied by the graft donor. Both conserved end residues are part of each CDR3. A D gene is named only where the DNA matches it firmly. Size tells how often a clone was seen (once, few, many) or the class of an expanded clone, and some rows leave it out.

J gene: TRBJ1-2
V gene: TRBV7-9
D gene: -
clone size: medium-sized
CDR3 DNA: TGTGCCAGCAGTCTGGGTCCCCGGGGCGCTAACTATGGCTACACCTTC
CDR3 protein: CASSLGPRGANYGYTF

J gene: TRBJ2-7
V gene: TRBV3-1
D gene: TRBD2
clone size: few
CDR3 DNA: TGTGCCAGCAGCCGCCGCCAACCTCTAGCGGGGGGCTACGGGGACGAGCAGTACTTC
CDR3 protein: CASSRRQPLAGGYGDEQYF

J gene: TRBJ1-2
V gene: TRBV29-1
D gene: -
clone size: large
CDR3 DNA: TGCAGCGTAACTCCTGCAGGCATTTCTAACTATGGCTACACCTTC
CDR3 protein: CSVTPAGISNYGYTF

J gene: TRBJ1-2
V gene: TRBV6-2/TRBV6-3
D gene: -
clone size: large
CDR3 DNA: TGTGCCAGCAGTTACTCTAGGGGTTGGGATGGCTACACCTTC
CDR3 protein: CASSYSRGWDGYTF

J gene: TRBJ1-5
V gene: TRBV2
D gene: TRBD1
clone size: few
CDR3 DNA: TGTGCCAGCAGGGGGACAGTTTATAGCAATCAGCCCCAGCATTTT
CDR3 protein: CASRGTVYSNQPQHF

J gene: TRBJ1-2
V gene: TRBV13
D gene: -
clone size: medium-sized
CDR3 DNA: TGTGCCAGCAGCACGGGTTACCGAGCTAACTATGGCTACACCTTC
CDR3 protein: CASSTGYRANYGYTF

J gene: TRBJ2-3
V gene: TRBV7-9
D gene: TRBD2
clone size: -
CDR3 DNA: TGTGCCAGCAGCATCCTAGCGGGGGTTTTATATTTT
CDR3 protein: CASSILAGVLYF

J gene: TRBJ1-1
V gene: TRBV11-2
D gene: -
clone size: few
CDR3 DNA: TGTGCCAGCAGCTTAGGAAATGGGGGGGTAGGAGACACTGAAGCTTTCTTT
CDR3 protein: CASSLGNGGVGDTEAFF

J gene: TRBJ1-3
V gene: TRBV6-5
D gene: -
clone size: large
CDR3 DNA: TGTGCCAGCAGTTACTCGCGGAGCTCTGGAAACACCATATATTTT
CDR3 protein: CASSYSRSSGNTIYF

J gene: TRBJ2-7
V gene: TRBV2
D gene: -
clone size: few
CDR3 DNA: TGTGCCAGCAAAGAACCTTGGAGCTCCTACGAGCAGTACTTC
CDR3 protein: CASKEPWSSYEQYF

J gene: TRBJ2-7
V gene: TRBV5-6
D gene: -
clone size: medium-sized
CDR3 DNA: TGTGCCAGCAGCCAAGGGTCCCACGAGCAGTACTTC
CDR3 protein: CASSQGSHEQYF

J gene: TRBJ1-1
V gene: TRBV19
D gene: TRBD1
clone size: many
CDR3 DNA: TGTGCCAGTAGTACCCTACAGGGGGGGGAAGCTTTCTTT
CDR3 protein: CASSTLQGGEAFF

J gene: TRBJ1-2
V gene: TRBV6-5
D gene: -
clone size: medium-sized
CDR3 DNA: TGTGCCAGCAGTCTGAGCACAGCCGGGTATGGCTACACCTTC
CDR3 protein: CASSLSTAGYGYTF

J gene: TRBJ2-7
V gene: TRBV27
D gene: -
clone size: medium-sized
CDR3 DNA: TGTGCCAGCAGAGCCTCCCCACTACTGGAGCAGTACTTC
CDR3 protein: CASRASPLLEQYF

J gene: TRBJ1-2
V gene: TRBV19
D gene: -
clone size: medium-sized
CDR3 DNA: TGTGCCAGTAGCCCGGGGACCGACTACTATGGCTACACCTTC
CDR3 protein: CASSPGTDYYGYTF

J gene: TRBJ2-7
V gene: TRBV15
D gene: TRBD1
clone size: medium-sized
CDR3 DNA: TGTGCCACCAGCAGGGACAGGGAGGCCTACGAGCAGTACTTC
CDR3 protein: CATSRDREAYEQYF

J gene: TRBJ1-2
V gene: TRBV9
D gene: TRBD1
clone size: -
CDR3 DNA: TGTGCCAGCAGCGTAAACCACTACAGGGGATTCTATGGTGGCTACACCTTC
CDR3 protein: CASSVNHYRGFYGGYTF

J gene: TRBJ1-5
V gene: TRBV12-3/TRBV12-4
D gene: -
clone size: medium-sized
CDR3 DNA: TGTGCCAGCAGTTTCGAGGGTAATCAGCCCCAGCATTTT
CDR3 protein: CASSFEGNQPQHF

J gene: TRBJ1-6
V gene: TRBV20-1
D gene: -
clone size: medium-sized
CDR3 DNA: TGCAGTGCTAGGGATGGGGAGTCGGGCACCTATAATTCACCCCTCCACTTT
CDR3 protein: CSARDGESGTYNSPLHF

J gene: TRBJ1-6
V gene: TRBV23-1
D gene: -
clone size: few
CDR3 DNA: TGCGCCAGCAGCATGGGGTGGTTAGTTCTTAATTCACCCCTCCACTTT
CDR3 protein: CASSMGWLVLNSPLHF

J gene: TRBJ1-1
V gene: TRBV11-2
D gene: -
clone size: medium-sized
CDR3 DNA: TGTGCCAGCAGCTTAATTATGGGGAACACTGAAGCTTTCTTT
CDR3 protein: CASSLIMGNTEAFF

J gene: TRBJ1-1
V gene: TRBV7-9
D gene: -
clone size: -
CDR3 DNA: TGTGCCAGCAGCTTAAGTTCTGAAGCTTTCTTT
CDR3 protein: CASSLSSEAFF

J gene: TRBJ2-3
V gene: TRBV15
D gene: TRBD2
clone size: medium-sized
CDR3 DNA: TGTGCCACCAGCAGCCATATGACTAGCACCCCAGATACGCAGTATTTT
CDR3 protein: CATSSHMTSTPDTQYF

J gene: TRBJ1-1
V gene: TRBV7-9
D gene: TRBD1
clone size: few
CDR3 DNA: TGTGCCAGCAGCCCCACAGGGGGAGTCTCTGAAGCTTTCTTT
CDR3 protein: CASSPTGGVSEAFF

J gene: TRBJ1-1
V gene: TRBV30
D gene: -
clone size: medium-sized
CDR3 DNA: TGTGCCTGGAGTGTATTGGGGGCAGGGGTAGGCACTGAAGCTTTCTTT
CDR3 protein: CAWSVLGAGVGTEAFF

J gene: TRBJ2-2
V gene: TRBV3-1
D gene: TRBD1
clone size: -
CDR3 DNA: TGTGCCAGCAGCCAAGATATGGGGACAGGGCCTAACACCGGGGAGCTGTTTTTT
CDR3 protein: CASSQDMGTGPNTGELFF

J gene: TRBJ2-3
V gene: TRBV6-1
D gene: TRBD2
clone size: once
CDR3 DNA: TGTGCCAGCAGTGAGTTCCAGCGGGGGGCCTGGAAAGATACGCAGTATTTT
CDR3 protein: CASSEFQRGAWKDTQYF

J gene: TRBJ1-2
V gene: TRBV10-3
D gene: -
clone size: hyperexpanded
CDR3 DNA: TGTGCCATCTCCCGGAGAGGGACGAGCTATGGCTACACCTTC
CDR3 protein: CAISRRGTSYGYTF

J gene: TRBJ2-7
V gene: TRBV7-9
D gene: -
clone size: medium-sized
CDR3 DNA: TGTGCCAGCAGCTTGGGGGAGATGCGGCAGTACTTC
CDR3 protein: CASSLGEMRQYF

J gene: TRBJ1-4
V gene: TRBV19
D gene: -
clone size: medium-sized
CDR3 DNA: TGTGCCAGTAGTGGGGAGGAAAAACTGTTTTTT
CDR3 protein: CASSGEEKLFF

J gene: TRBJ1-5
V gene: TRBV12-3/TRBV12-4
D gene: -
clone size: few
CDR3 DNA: TGTGCCAGCACCAAAGGGGGGTACAATCAGCCCCAGCATTTT
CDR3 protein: CASTKGGYNQPQHF

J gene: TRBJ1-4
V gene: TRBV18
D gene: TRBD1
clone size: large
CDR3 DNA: TGTGCCAGCTCCCCGGGACAGTTAACTTCAACTAATGAAAAACTGTTTTTT
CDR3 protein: CASSPGQLTSTNEKLFF

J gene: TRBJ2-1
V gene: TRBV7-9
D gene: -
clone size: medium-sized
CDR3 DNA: TGTGCCAGCAGCTCAATAGGGGGAAATGAGCAGTTCTTC
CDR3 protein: CASSSIGGNEQFF

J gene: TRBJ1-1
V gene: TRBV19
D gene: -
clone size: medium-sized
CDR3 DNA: TGTGCCAGTAGTATAGGAGACAGGATGAACACTGAAGCTTTCTTT
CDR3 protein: CASSIGDRMNTEAFF

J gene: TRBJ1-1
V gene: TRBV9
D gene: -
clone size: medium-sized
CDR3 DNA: TGTGCCAGCAGCGTAAGAGAATTGAACACTGAAGCTTTCTTT
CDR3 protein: CASSVRELNTEAFF

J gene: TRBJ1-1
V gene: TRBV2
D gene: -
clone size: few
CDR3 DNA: TGTGCCAGCAGTGAAGCGCTTTACAGCTCGGGCACTGAAGCTTTCTTT
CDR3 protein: CASSEALYSSGTEAFF

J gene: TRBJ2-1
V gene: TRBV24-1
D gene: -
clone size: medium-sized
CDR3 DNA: TGTGCCACCAGTGATTTAAGGGACAAAGACAATGAGCAGTTCTTC
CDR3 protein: CATSDLRDKDNEQFF

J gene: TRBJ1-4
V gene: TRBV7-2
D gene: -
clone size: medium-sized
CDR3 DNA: TGTGCCAGCAGCTTAGCGGGTGGGAAACTGTTTTTT
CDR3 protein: CASSLAGGKLFF

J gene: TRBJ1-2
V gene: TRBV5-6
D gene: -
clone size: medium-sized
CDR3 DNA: TGTGCCAGCAGCTCGACAGCGGGCTACACCTTC
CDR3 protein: CASSSTAGYTF

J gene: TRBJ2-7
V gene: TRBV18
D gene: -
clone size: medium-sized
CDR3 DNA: TGTGCCAGCTCACCTCCGGGCGGGCCCGAGCAGTACTTC
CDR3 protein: CASSPPGGPEQYF

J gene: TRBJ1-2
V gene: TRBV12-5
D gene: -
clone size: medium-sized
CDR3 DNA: TGTGCTAGTTTTGGGGGGGGCAGCTATGGCTACACCTTC
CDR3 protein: CASFGGGSYGYTF

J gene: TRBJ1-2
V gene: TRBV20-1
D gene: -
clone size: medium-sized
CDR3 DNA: TGCAGTGCAGAGTTGAACTATGGCTACACCTTC
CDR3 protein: CSAELNYGYTF

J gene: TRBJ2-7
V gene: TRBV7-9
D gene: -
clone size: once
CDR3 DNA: TGTGCCAGCAGCTTCGGCCATACCTACGAGCAGTACTTC
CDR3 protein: CASSFGHTYEQYF

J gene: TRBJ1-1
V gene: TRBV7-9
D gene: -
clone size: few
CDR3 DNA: TGTGCCAGCAGCTTAGGGAGTGGACGGAGGGCGAACACTGAAGCTTTCTTT
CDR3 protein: CASSLGSGRRANTEAFF

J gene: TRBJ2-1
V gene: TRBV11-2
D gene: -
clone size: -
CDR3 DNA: TGTGCCAGCAGCTCCCGCCTAAGGTTATTATGGGACAATGAGCAGTTCTTC
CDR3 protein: CASSSRLRLLWDNEQFF

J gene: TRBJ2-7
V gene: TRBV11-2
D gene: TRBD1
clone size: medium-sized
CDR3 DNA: TGTGCCAGCAGCTTACATACAGGGGGCTTCTACGAGCAGTACTTC
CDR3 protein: CASSLHTGGFYEQYF

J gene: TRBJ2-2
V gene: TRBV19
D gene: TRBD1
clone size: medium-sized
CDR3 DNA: TGTGCCAGTAGTATGGGACAGGTCACCGGGGAGCTGTTTTTT
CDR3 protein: CASSMGQVTGELFF

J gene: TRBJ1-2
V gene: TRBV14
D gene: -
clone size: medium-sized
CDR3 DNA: TGTGCCATCCCCCGGTGGGGGGTTTATGGCTACACCTTC
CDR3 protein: CAIPRWGVYGYTF

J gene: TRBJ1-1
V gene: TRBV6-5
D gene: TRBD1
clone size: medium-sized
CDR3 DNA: TGTGCCAGCAGTTTTTCGGTGGGACAGGGGGCAGTGAACACTGAAGCTTTCTTT
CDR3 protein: CASSFSVGQGAVNTEAFF

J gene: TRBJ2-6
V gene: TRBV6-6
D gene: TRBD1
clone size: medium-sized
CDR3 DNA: TGTGCCAGCAGTTCGTGGGACAGGGGAGACTCTGGGGCCAACGTCCTGACTTTC
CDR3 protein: CASSSWDRGDSGANVLTF

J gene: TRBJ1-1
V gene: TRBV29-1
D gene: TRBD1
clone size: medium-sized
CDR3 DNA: TGCAGCGCCGGTTGGACAGGAAGACGCATCCCCGGCCCTGAAGCTTTCTTT
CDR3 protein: CSAGWTGRRIPGPEAFF

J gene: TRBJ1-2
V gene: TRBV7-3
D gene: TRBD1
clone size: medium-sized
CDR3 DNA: TGTGCCAGCAGCCCAAGCCCCGGGACAGGTCCTTGGGGCTACACCTTC
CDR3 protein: CASSPSPGTGPWGYTF